Shown below are 26 T cell receptor beta chains from a single sample sequenced in a study of circulating and synovial CD4+ cells in juvenile arthritis. Clones were sequenced by immunoSEQ multiplex PCR, and TCRdb holds only the in-frame ones, with some missing. The sample has over 30,000 clones; roughly 96% are singletons. The sequenced sample was CD4+ T cells from blood. All receptors come from a human donor with juvenile idiopathic arthritis.

The chain combines TRBV29-1 with TRBJ1-2; D remains unclear. The CDR3 contains 13 residues. V gave up 0 bases and J gave up 8 bases, with 13 bases separating them. Germline V gene sequence: CDR1 SQVTM, CDR2 ANQGSEA. The CDR3 DNA follows: TGCAGCGTTGAAGATCGTGGCTTATCCGGCTACACCTTC. Translation gives CSVEDRGLSGYTF.

CDR3 residues: CASSLQGQLQETQYF. In DNA, the CDR3 is TGCGCCAGCAGCTTGCAGGGACAGCTCCAAGAGACCCAGTACTTC. The J gene is TRBJ2-5, the V gene TRBV5-1; 7 bases are a match to TRBD1. This CDR3 has 15 amino acids. Trimming removed 1 base from V and 1 base from J; junction bases left unmatched: 4. The germline CDR1 and CDR2 sequences are SGHRS and YFSETQ.

This chain uses TRBV5-1 with TRBJ2-3; 12 bases match TRBD2. The CDR3 is 15 amino acids. CDR1 and CDR2 (germline): SGHRS, YFSETQ. The V gene end was trimmed by 0 bases and the J gene end by 6 bases; junction bases not matched to a gene: 2. The CDR3 loop is CASSLGLAGVDTQYF. CDR3 nucleotide sequence: TGCGCCAGCAGCTTGGGACTAGCGGGAGTCGATACGCAGTATTTT.

The rearrangement links TRBV4-1 to TRBJ2-2; no clear D gene. The CDR3 length is 16 residues. Germline CDR1 is MGHRA and CDR2 is YSYEKL. Deletions cut 1 base from V and 6 bases from J, with 15 bases between. DNA of the CDR3: TGCGCCAGCAGCCAAGGTCCCCTTCTAGGTTCCGGGGAGCTGTTTTTT. This gives the protein CASSQGPLLGSGELFF.

The rearrangement uses TRBV5-1 and TRBJ1-6, with 8 bases aligning to TRBD1. There are 15 residues in the CDR3. Looked up from germline, CDR1 is SGHRS and CDR2 is YFSETQ. The V gene end was trimmed by 0 bases and the J gene end by 10 bases; junction bases not matched to a gene: 6. This CDR3 reads CASSLGQGRDSPLHF. The CDR3 region has the DNA TGCGCCAGCAGCTTGGGACAGGGGAGGGACTCACCCCTCCACTTT.

The chain uses TRBV29-1 and TRBJ1-4, with 7 bases fitting TRBD1. J lost 0 bases, V lost 6 bases, and 1 base had no gene match. This CDR3 contains 13 residues. Germline V gene data show CDR1 as SQVTM and CDR2 as ANQGSEA. The CDR3 DNA reads TGCAGCGTCGGACAGGCAACTAATGAAAAACTGTTTTTT. This codes for CSVGQATNEKLFF.

On this clone itself: One junction end does not reproduce the germline sequence, and a read error may be involved. The same CDR3 arises from other DNA sequences in this sample as well. This chain links TRBV7-7 with TRBJ2-3; 7 bases fit TRBD1. This CDR3 is built from 16 residues. The V gene's germline CDR1 is SSHAT and CDR2 FNYEAQ (reference sequence). CDR3 sequence (DNA): TGTGCCAGCAGTTTAGAGGGAACAGGGGGCACAGATACGCAGTATTTT. The encoded protein is CASSLEGTGGTDTQYF. Together with reference TRBV7-7 and TRBJ2-3, the CDR3 gives the full variable domain: GAGVSQSPRYKVTKRGQDVTLRCDPISSHATLYWYQQALGQGPEFLTYFNYEAQPDKSGLPSDRFSAERPEGSISTLTIQRTEQRDSAMYRCASSLEGTGGTDTQYFGPGTRLTVL.

This chain connects TRBV6-5 to TRBJ1-5; 10 nucleotides align to TRBD1. The V segment lost 6 bases and the J segment 6 bases; nucleotides outside the gene matches: 2. This CDR3 is built from 13 residues. The germline V gene has CDR1 MNHEY and CDR2 SVGAGI. CDR3 amino acids: CASRGQGTQPQHF. The CDR3 bases are TGTGCCAGCAGGGGACAGGGGACTCAGCCCCAGCATTTT.

This chain uses TRBV10-3 with TRBJ1-1; D remains unclear. CDR3 size: 14 residues. Germline CDR1 reads ENHRY; CDR2 reads SYGVKD. The ends were cut back, 2 bases at V and 5 bases at J, with 12 bases in the middle. For the CDR3, the DNA is TGTGCCATCAGTGAGAGGCGCGGGAAGACTGAAGCTTTCTTT. Translation gives CAISERRGKTEAFF.

The genes are TRBV30 and TRBJ1-4; 7 positions match TRBD1. The CDR3 has 14 residues. V lost 3 bases and J lost 7; bases outside the gene matches: 8. CDR1 and CDR2 (germline): GTSNPN, SVGIG (reference sequence). The CDR3 spells CAWRVGRGIEKLFF. CDR3 DNA sequence: TGTGCCTGGAGGGTTGGCAGGGGGATTGAAAAACTGTTTTTT.

The J gene is TRBJ2-5, the V gene TRBV14; 7 positions match TRBD2. Trimming at V came to 4 bases and at J to 4 bases, leaving 12 bases not matched to a gene. The CDR3 length is 16 residues. From germline, CDR1 is SGHDN and CDR2 FVKESK. The CDR3 region has the DNA TGTGCCAGCAGCCTACTGGGAGCGGGGAGGGGAGAGACCCAGTACTTC. Translation: CASSLLGAGRGETQYF.

The DNA of the CDR3 is TGTGCCAGCAGTGATAGGCAAGGGTCTGGAGGGGCAGCCCAGCATTTT. Amino acids: CASSDRQGSGGAAQHF. The J gene is TRBJ1-5, the V gene TRBV6-1; a possible D gene is TRBD1 (5 bases). Germline-derived CDR1 and CDR2 are MNHNS and SASEGT. V lost 3 bases and J lost 11, with 23 bases in between. CDR3 length: 16 residues.

The rearrangement links TRBV4-3 to TRBJ2-7; TRBD2 is a possible D gene (5 bases). Germline V gives CDR1 LGHNA, CDR2 YSLEER. V lost 0 bases and J 7 bases, leaving 13 bases between the germline ends. The CDR3 sequence is 14 residues long. The DNA of the CDR3 is TGCGCCAGCAGCCAAGATAGGTCTCGCGGGGAGCAGTACTTC. Translation: CASSQDRSRGEQYF.

This sequence joins TRBV28 and TRBJ2-5, with D possibly TRBD2 on 5 matching bases. V was pared by 2 bases and J by 3 bases, with 10 bases between. Germline V gene data show CDR1 as MDHEN and CDR2 as SYDVKM. The CDR3 is 14 amino acids. The CDR3 coding sequence is TGTGCCAGCAGTTTAACGGCGGGTAAAGAGACCCAGTACTTC. Translation gives CASSLTAGKETQYF.

In regard to this clone: This CDR3 is missing its conserved last phenylalanine or tryptophan, likely due to a read error. V and J are TRBV9 and TRBJ2-7; TRBD1 is a possible D gene (6 bases). Germline V gene data show CDR1 as SGDLS and CDR2 as YYNGEE. The CDR3 is 13 residues long. V lost 2 bases, J lost 7 bases, and 13 bases lay in between. The CDR3 loop reads CASSVNPDREQYL. The DNA of the CDR3 is TGTGCCAGCAGCGTTAACCCTGACAGGGAGCAGTACCTC.

The rearrangement joins TRBV18 to TRBJ1-2; the D gene is possibly TRBD1 (6 bases). This CDR3 region has 14 residues. The germline gives CDR1 KGHSH, CDR2 LQKENI. V shed 6 bases and J shed 2 bases, with 13 bases lying between them. CDR3 nucleotide sequence: TGTGCCAGCTCGCCCAACCAGGGGAACTATGGCTACACCTTC. Translated, it gives CASSPNQGNYGYTF.

The chain is built from TRBV7-2 and TRBJ1-2, with 8 bases aligning to TRBD1. CDR3 length: 14 residues. The germline V gene has CDR1 SGHTA and CDR2 FQGNSA. With V trimmed by 5 bases and J by 4 bases, 6 bases remained unmatched. For the CDR3, the DNA is TGTGCCAGCAGCAGTAGACAGGGGTCCTATGGCTACACCTTC. This gives the protein CASSSRQGSYGYTF.

V and J are TRBV28 and TRBJ2-1; TRBD2 might be the D (6 bases). The CDR3 is made up of 14 amino acids. Germline CDR1 reads MDHEN; CDR2 reads SYDVKM. Trimming left V 8 bases short and J 7 bases short, with 18 bases between. CDR3 sequence reads: CASGTSRVQNEQFF. The CDR3, as DNA: TGTGCCAGCGGTACTAGCAGGGTTCAGAATGAGCAGTTCTTC.

The J gene is TRBJ1-5, the V gene TRBV5-6, with D possibly matching TRBD1 (6 bases). This CDR3 has 12 residues. Trimming shortened V by 4 bases and J by 11 bases, and 13 bases separated the two germline ends. From germline, CDR1 is SGHDT and CDR2 YYEEEE. CDR3 bases: TGTGCCAGCAGCCTCAAGGGGGGGACCCAGCATTTT. This translates into CASSLKGGTQHF.

This rearrangement joins TRBV28 to TRBJ1-2, with D tentatively TRBD1 (6 bases). Germline loops: CDR1 MDHEN, CDR2 SYDVKM. The CDR3 length is 15 residues. V lost 2 bases, J lost 4 bases, and 14 bases lay in between. CDR3 nucleotide sequence: TGTGCCAGCAGTTTAGGAAACAGGGCCCGCTATGGCTACACCTTC. Translated, it gives CASSLGNRARYGYTF.

The chain uses TRBV5-1 and TRBJ2-1; 10 nucleotides agree with TRBD2. The CDR3 is made up of 19 amino acids. Germline CDR1 is SGHRS and CDR2 is YFSETQ. The trim removed 4 bases at V and 0 bases at J, leaving 13 bases unmatched. The DNA for the CDR3 is TGCGCCAGCAGCCCAAGAGCGGGAGGGCCCGTAAGCTCCTACAATGAGCAGTTCTTC. As protein: CASSPRAGGPVSSYNEQFF.

The chain couples TRBV2 to TRBJ2-3, with TRBD2 matching over 8 bases. Germline CDR1 SNHLY, CDR2 FYNNEI. Trimming took 6 bases from V and 0 from J; bases not matched to a gene: 2. The CDR3 has 14 amino acids. The chain's CDR3 is CASRLAESTDTQYF. The CDR3 DNA sequence: TGTGCCAGCAGACTAGCGGAAAGCACAGATACGCAGTATTTT.

V usage is TRBV2 and J usage is TRBJ2-7; 8 bases are a match to TRBD1. Looked up from germline, CDR1 is SNHLY and CDR2 is FYNNEI. After removal of 8 bases from V and 9 bases from J, the junction contained 12 bases not matched to a gene. The CDR3 totals 13 residues. CDR3 protein: CASSEGQGDGQYF. CDR3 sequence (DNA): TGTGCCAGCTCTGAAGGACAGGGAGATGGGCAGTACTTC. Together with reference TRBV2 and TRBJ2-7, the CDR3 gives the full variable domain: EPEVTQTPSHQVTQMGQEVILRCVPISNHLYFYWYRQILGQKVEFLVSFYNNEISEKSEIFDDQFSVERPDGSNFTLKIRSTKLEDSAMYFCASSEGQGDGQYFGPGTRLTVT.

The chain joins TRBV5-4 to TRBJ1-6; 11 nucleotides agree with TRBD1. From germline, CDR1 is SGHNT and CDR2 YYREEE (reference sequence). This CDR3 is 15 amino acids long. V was clipped by 0 bases and J by 9 bases; unmatched bases: 2. The CDR3 loop reads CASSLGGQGVSPLHF. The CDR3 nucleotides are TGTGCCAGCAGCTTGGGGGGACAGGGGGTTTCACCCCTCCACTTT.

This clone has only one observation. This chain uses TRBV19 with TRBJ1-1; D is uncertain. The CDR3 runs 13 residues. V lost 5 bases to trimming and J lost 1 base, with 8 bases between them. Germline CDR1 is LNHDA and CDR2 is SQIVND (reference sequence). The CDR3 here is CASSDQENTEAFF. CDR3 DNA: TGTGCCAGTAGTGATCAGGAGAACACTGAAGCTTTCTTT.

This chain links TRBV9 with TRBJ2-2; 9 bases fit TRBD1. This CDR3 has 15 amino acids. Germline lookup yields CDR1 SGDLS and CDR2 YYNGEE. V gave up 3 bases and J gave up 1 base; unmatched junction bases: 1. The CDR3 reads CASSGTGVNTGELFF. The CDR3 nucleotides read TGTGCCAGCAGCGGGACAGGGGTGAACACCGGGGAGCTGTTTTTT.